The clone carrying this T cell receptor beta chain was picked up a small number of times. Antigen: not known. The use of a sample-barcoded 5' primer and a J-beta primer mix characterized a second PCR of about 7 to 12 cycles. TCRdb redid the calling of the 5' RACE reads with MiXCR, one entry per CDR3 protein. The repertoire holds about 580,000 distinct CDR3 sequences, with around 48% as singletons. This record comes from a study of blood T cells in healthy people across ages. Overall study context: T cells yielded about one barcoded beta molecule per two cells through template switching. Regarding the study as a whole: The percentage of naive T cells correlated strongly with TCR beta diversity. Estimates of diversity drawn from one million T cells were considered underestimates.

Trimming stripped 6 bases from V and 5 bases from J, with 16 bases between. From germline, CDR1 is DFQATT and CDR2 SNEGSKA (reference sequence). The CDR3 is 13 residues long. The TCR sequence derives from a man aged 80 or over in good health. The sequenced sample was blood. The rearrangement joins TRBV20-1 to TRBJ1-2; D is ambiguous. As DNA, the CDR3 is TGCAGTGCCCCGACGGTGGCAGGTTATGGCTACACCTTC. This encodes CSAPTVAGYGYTF.